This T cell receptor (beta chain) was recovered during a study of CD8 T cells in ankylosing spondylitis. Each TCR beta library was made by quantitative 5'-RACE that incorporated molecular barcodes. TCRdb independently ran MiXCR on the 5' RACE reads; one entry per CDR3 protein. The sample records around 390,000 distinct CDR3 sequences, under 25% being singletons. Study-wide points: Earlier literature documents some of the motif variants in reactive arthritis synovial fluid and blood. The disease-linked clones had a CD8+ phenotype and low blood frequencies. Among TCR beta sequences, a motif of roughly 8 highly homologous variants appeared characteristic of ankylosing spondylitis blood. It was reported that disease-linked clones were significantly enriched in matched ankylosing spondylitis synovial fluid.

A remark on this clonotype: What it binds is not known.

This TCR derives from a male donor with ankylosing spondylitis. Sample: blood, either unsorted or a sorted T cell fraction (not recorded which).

In DNA form, the CDR3 reads TGCAGCGTTGACCCTTCGGCAGGTACCTATGGCTACACCTTC. Its protein product is CSVDPSAGTYGYTF. The genes are TRBV29-1 and TRBJ1-2; no clear D. V was pared by 3 bases and J by 4 bases, with 15 bases between. The germline V gene encodes CDR1 SQVTM and CDR2 ANQGSEA. The CDR3 spans 14 residues. The whole variable domain, filled in from reference TRBV29-1 and TRBJ1-2, reads SAVISQKPSRDICQRGTSLTIQCQVDSQVTMMFWYRQQPGQSLTLIATANQGSEATYESGFVIDKFPISRPNLTFSTLTVSNMSPEDSSIYLCSVDPSAGTYGYTFGSGTRLTVV.